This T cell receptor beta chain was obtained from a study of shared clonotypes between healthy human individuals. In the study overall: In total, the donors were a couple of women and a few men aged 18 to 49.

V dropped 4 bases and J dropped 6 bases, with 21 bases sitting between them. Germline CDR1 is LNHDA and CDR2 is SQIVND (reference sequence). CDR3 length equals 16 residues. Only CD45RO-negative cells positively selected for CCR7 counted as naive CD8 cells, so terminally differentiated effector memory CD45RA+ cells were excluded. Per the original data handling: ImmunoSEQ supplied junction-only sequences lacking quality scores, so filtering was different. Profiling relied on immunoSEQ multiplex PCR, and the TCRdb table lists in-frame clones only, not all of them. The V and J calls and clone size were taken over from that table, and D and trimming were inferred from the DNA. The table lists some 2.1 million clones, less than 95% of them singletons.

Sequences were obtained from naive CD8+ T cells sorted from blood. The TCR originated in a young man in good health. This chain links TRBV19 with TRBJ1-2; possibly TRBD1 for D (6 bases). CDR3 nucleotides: TGTGCCAGTAGTAGCGGGACAATCGCATTTCTCCATGGCTACACCTTC. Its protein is CASSSGTIAFLHGYTF.